These T cell receptor beta chains were read from a single sample in a study of Ad26.COV2.S vaccination and SARS-CoV-2 variants. This table comes from immunoSEQ multiplex PCR, and its TCRdb copy is limited to in-frame clones, with some not included. Among about 370,000 clones, about nine tenths were seen once, and the ten largest hold under 2%. Here the sequenced sample was peripheral blood, taken in a trial of Ad26.COV2.S vaccine versus placebo. These receptors originate from a person aged 18-60 years who received the Ad26.COV2.S COVID-19 vaccine or a placebo. The CDR3 runs from the conserved cysteine through the conserved F or W. The order of the fields is clone size, J gene, D gene, V gene, CDR3 protein, CDR3 DNA. D genes are given only for firm matches. Clone size is given for some rows only: seen once, a few or many times, or a class if the clone is expanded.

clone size: NA
J gene: TRBJ2-7
D gene: TRBD2
V gene: TRBV7-2
CDR3 protein: CASARRGRADEQYF
CDR3 DNA: TGTGCCAGCGCCAGGCGGGGGAGGGCCGACGAGCAGTACTTC

clone size: NA
J gene: TRBJ1-6
D gene: NA
V gene: TRBV7-9
CDR3 protein: CASSLAGAAPLHF
CDR3 DNA: TGTGCCAGCAGCTTAGCAGGGGCTGCACCCCTCCACTTT

clone size: NA
J gene: TRBJ2-5
D gene: NA
V gene: TRBV6-2/TRBV6-3
CDR3 protein: CASSLTRTPQETQYF
CDR3 DNA: TGTGCCAGCAGCCTCACCCGGACACCCCAAGAGACCCAGTACTTC

clone size: once
J gene: TRBJ2-1
D gene: TRBD2
V gene: TRBV9
CDR3 protein: CASGLAPYNEQFF
CDR3 DNA: TGTGCCAGCGGACTAGCGCCTTACAATGAGCAGTTCTTC

clone size: NA
J gene: TRBJ2-7
D gene: NA
V gene: TRBV7-3
CDR3 protein: CASSLTANSYEQYF
CDR3 DNA: TGTGCCAGCAGCTTAACGGCGAATTCTTACGAGCAGTACTTC

clone size: NA
J gene: TRBJ2-5
D gene: NA
V gene: TRBV27
CDR3 protein: CASRRPGYQETQYF
CDR3 DNA: TGTGCCAGCAGGCGACCGGGGTACCAAGAGACCCAGTACTTC

clone size: NA
J gene: TRBJ2-7
D gene: NA
V gene: TRBV28
CDR3 protein: CASSLLFGSYEQYF
CDR3 DNA: TGTGCCAGCAGTTTACTCTTTGGCTCCTACGAGCAGTACTTC

clone size: NA
J gene: TRBJ1-1
D gene: TRBD1
V gene: TRBV5-5
CDR3 protein: CASSFTTGGVTEAFF
CDR3 DNA: TGTGCCAGCAGCTTTACGACAGGGGGAGTCACTGAAGCTTTCTTT

clone size: NA
J gene: TRBJ1-3
D gene: NA
V gene: TRBV7-9
CDR3 protein: CASRGAFKAGNTIYF
CDR3 DNA: TGTGCCAGCCGAGGGGCCTTCAAAGCCGGGAACACCATATATTTT

clone size: NA
J gene: TRBJ2-1
D gene: NA
V gene: TRBV5-4
CDR3 protein: CASSPNSQGLGFF
CDR3 DNA: TGTGCCAGCAGCCCGAACTCCCAGGGGTTGGGGTTCTTC

clone size: NA
J gene: TRBJ2-7
D gene: NA
V gene: TRBV29-1
CDR3 protein: CSVAGTGGEQYF
CDR3 DNA: TGCAGCGTTGCGGGGACCGGAGGGGAGCAGTACTTC

clone size: NA
J gene: TRBJ2-7
D gene: TRBD1
V gene: TRBV6-2/TRBV6-3
CDR3 protein: CASSFRTGGTRKSSYEQYF
CDR3 DNA: TGTGCCAGCAGTTTTCGGACAGGAGGAACGAGAAAAAGCTCCTACGAGCAGTACTTC

clone size: NA
J gene: TRBJ2-5
D gene: NA
V gene: TRBV30
CDR3 protein: CAWSVELQETQYF
CDR3 DNA: TGTGCCTGGAGTGTGGAGCTTCAAGAGACCCAGTACTTC

clone size: once
J gene: TRBJ2-3
D gene: TRBD2
V gene: TRBV10-3
CDR3 protein: CATTSDQTDTQYF
CDR3 DNA: TGTGCCACAACTAGCGATCAGACAGATACGCAGTATTTT

clone size: NA
J gene: TRBJ2-7
D gene: TRBD2
V gene: TRBV7-2
CDR3 protein: CASSSLSGSQSSYEQYF
CDR3 DNA: TGTGCCAGCAGCTCACTTAGCGGGAGCCAGAGCTCCTACGAGCAGTACTTC

clone size: NA
J gene: TRBJ1-2
D gene: TRBD1
V gene: TRBV5-6
CDR3 protein: CASSLTGAGHGYTF
CDR3 DNA: TGTGCCAGCAGCTTGACAGGGGCGGGCCATGGCTACACCTTC

clone size: NA
J gene: TRBJ1-3
D gene: TRBD1
V gene: TRBV11-3
CDR3 protein: CASSLQGAGGNTIYF
CDR3 DNA: TGTGCCAGCAGCTTACAGGGGGCCGGCGGAAACACCATATATTTT

clone size: NA
J gene: TRBJ1-5
D gene: NA
V gene: TRBV7-6
CDR3 protein: CASSLGTPNSNQPQHF
CDR3 DNA: TGTGCCAGCAGCTTAGGGACGCCGAATAGCAATCAGCCCCAGCATTTT

clone size: NA
J gene: TRBJ1-3
D gene: TRBD1
V gene: TRBV6-2/TRBV6-3
CDR3 protein: CASSYPQTGGTGNTIYF
CDR3 DNA: TGTGCCAGCAGTTACCCTCAGACAGGGGGAACTGGAAACACCATATATTTT

clone size: once
J gene: TRBJ1-5
D gene: NA
V gene: TRBV28
CDR3 protein: CATTGGNQPQHF
CDR3 DNA: TGTGCCACCACCGGGGGAAATCAGCCCCAGCATTTT

clone size: NA
J gene: TRBJ2-1
D gene: TRBD2
V gene: TRBV5-1
CDR3 protein: CASSLVAGASYNEQFF
CDR3 DNA: TGCGCCAGCAGCTTGGTAGCGGGAGCCTCCTACAATGAGCAGTTCTTC

clone size: NA
J gene: TRBJ2-2
D gene: TRBD2
V gene: TRBV10-1
CDR3 protein: CASSGRTSGTGELFF
CDR3 DNA: TGCGCCAGCAGTGGGAGGACTAGCGGGACCGGGGAGCTGTTTTTT

clone size: NA
J gene: TRBJ2-5
D gene: NA
V gene: TRBV24-1
CDR3 protein: CATREAGGETQYF
CDR3 DNA: TGTGCCACCAGGGAGGCAGGCGGAGAGACCCAGTACTTC

clone size: few
J gene: TRBJ1-2
D gene: NA
V gene: TRBV7-9
CDR3 protein: CASSGAPAGYTF
CDR3 DNA: TGTGCCAGCAGCGGGGCCCCGGCTGGCTACACCTTC

clone size: NA
J gene: TRBJ2-7
D gene: NA
V gene: TRBV10-3
CDR3 protein: CAIRVGGPYEQYF
CDR3 DNA: TGTGCCATCAGGGTGGGGGGCCCCTACGAGCAGTACTTC

clone size: NA
J gene: TRBJ1-2
D gene: NA
V gene: TRBV3-1/TRBV3-2
CDR3 protein: CASSQGKTGYTF
CDR3 DNA: TGTGCCAGCAGCCAGGGGAAAACTGGCTACACCTTC

clone size: NA
J gene: TRBJ1-5
D gene: NA
V gene: TRBV30
CDR3 protein: CAWTPTASRGQPQHF
CDR3 DNA: TGTGCCTGGACCCCAACCGCCTCGAGGGGTCAGCCCCAGCATTTT

clone size: NA
J gene: TRBJ2-1
D gene: TRBD1
V gene: TRBV6-5
CDR3 protein: CASTPGTGVLYEQFF
CDR3 DNA: TGTGCCAGCACCCCCGGGACAGGGGTTTTATATGAGCAGTTCTTC

clone size: NA
J gene: TRBJ2-7
D gene: NA
V gene: TRBV6-2/TRBV6-3
CDR3 protein: CASSDYTGLHSYEQYF
CDR3 DNA: TGTGCCAGCAGCGACTATACAGGGCTCCACTCCTACGAGCAGTACTTC

clone size: NA
J gene: TRBJ1-1
D gene: NA
V gene: TRBV29-1
CDR3 protein: CSVLLGSAEAFF
CDR3 DNA: TGCAGCGTCTTGTTGGGGAGCGCTGAAGCTTTCTTT

clone size: NA
J gene: TRBJ2-2
D gene: TRBD2
V gene: TRBV9
CDR3 protein: CASSTTSGRAIPHGELFF
CDR3 DNA: TGTGCCAGCAGCACGACTAGCGGGAGGGCCATCCCCCACGGGGAGCTGTTTTTT

clone size: NA
J gene: TRBJ2-1
D gene: NA
V gene: TRBV29-1
CDR3 protein: CSVLSYNEQFF
CDR3 DNA: TGCAGCGTCCTATCCTACAATGAGCAGTTCTTC

clone size: once
J gene: TRBJ2-3
D gene: NA
V gene: TRBV4-2
CDR3 protein: CASSQDRGYSTDTQYF
CDR3 DNA: TGTGCCAGCAGCCAAGATCGAGGGTATAGCACAGATACGCAGTATTTT

clone size: NA
J gene: TRBJ1-2
D gene: NA
V gene: TRBV6-4
CDR3 protein: CASSDNGGAYYGYTF
CDR3 DNA: TGTGCCAGCAGTGACAACGGGGGCGCCTACTATGGCTACACCTTC

clone size: NA
J gene: TRBJ1-2
D gene: TRBD1
V gene: TRBV20-1
CDR3 protein: CSASGTGGLNYGYTF
CDR3 DNA: TGCAGTGCTAGTGGGACAGGGGGCCTCAACTATGGCTACACCTTC

clone size: NA
J gene: TRBJ2-3
D gene: NA
V gene: TRBV7-8
CDR3 protein: CASSHSRDDTDTQYF
CDR3 DNA: TGTGCCAGCAGCCATTCGCGGGACGACACAGATACGCAGTATTTT

clone size: NA
J gene: TRBJ2-5
D gene: NA
V gene: TRBV5-1
CDR3 protein: CASRAGSGETQYF
CDR3 DNA: TGCGCCAGCAGGGCCGGGAGCGGGGAGACCCAGTACTTC

clone size: once
J gene: TRBJ2-3
D gene: NA
V gene: TRBV3-1/TRBV3-2
CDR3 protein: CASSQPVTDTQYF
CDR3 DNA: TGTGCCAGCAGCCAGCCTGTAACAGATACGCAGTATTTT

clone size: NA
J gene: TRBJ2-6
D gene: NA
V gene: TRBV5-8
CDR3 protein: CASSSTLGANVLTF
CDR3 DNA: TGTGCCAGCAGCTCGACACTAGGGGCCAACGTCCTGACTTTC

clone size: NA
J gene: TRBJ2-3
D gene: NA
V gene: TRBV5-1
CDR3 protein: CASSLAPGRDTQYF
CDR3 DNA: TGCGCCAGCAGCTTGGCCCCGGGACGAGATACGCAGTATTTT

clone size: NA
J gene: TRBJ2-2
D gene: NA
V gene: TRBV5-5
CDR3 protein: CASSTGSGRGTGELFF
CDR3 DNA: TGTGCCAGCAGCACGGGTTCAGGGCGGGGCACCGGGGAGCTGTTTTTT

clone size: NA
J gene: TRBJ1-1
D gene: NA
V gene: TRBV27
CDR3 protein: CASSQDRREAFF
CDR3 DNA: TGTGCCAGCAGTCAGGACAGACGTGAAGCTTTCTTT

clone size: NA
J gene: TRBJ1-3
D gene: TRBD1
V gene: TRBV2
CDR3 protein: CASSTTGAGNTIYF
CDR3 DNA: TGTGCCAGCAGCACGACAGGGGCTGGAAACACCATATATTTT

clone size: NA
J gene: TRBJ2-1
D gene: TRBD2
V gene: TRBV13
CDR3 protein: CASSVGLAGFYNEQFF
CDR3 DNA: TGTGCCAGCAGCGTGGGGCTAGCGGGATTCTACAATGAGCAGTTCTTC

clone size: NA
J gene: TRBJ2-7
D gene: TRBD1
V gene: TRBV5-6
CDR3 protein: CASSRRTGQGYEQYF
CDR3 DNA: TGTGCCAGCAGCCGTAGGACGGGACAGGGTTACGAGCAGTACTTC

clone size: NA
J gene: TRBJ2-1
D gene: NA
V gene: TRBV28
CDR3 protein: CASSLGGLANNEQFF
CDR3 DNA: TGTGCCAGCAGTTTGGGCGGGCTAGCTAACAATGAGCAGTTCTTC

clone size: NA
J gene: TRBJ2-1
D gene: TRBD2
V gene: TRBV11-2
CDR3 protein: CASSLDGASGSFVNEQFF
CDR3 DNA: TGTGCCAGCAGCTTAGATGGGGCTAGCGGGAGTTTCGTCAATGAGCAGTTCTTC